This TCR beta chain was found in a study of blood T cell repertoires in COVID-19 (dated by TCRdb to the early 2020s). Study-level background: Samples covering the acute and convalescent phases of COVID-19 were provided by collaborators in the United States, Italy and Spain. The material from the prospective study consisted of cDNA or gDNA derived from T cells, B-cell-depleted T cells, or PBMCs. The repertoires were released in a freely available public database intended as a resource for research on the immune response to SARS-CoV-2. Where HLA class I and class II types were available, the types were taken from metadata supplied by the sample provider, not from assay-based typing. Deeply sampled blood TCRbeta repertoires from subjects exposed to, actively infected with, or recovered from COVID-19 were included in the dataset. Nearly every sample came with metadata listing a de-identified subject ID, COVID-19 status, age in years and sex. The samples were drawn from two sources: the first 160 participants of the ongoing ImmuneRACE study, and 1,000 to 1,500 subjects contributed by 6 global collaborators. What the research found in general, with its limitations: The quantity of clinical and demographic metadata differed by source and by participant and was supplied without curation.

Whole blood was collected in K2EDTA tubes by collaborating institutions according to the institutions' own protocols. For TCRbeta analysis, collaborators shipped samples in one of three forms: frozen whole blood, isolated PBMCs, or DNA extracted from either of those sample types. The immunoSEQ Assay, a bias-controlled multiplex PCR, was used to amplify TCRbeta CDR3 regions from genomic DNA. Regarding the original processing steps: The number of nucleated cells in each sample was estimated by amplification of reference gene primers within the assay. Sequence reads were collapsed and filtered to measure the absolute abundance of every unique TCRbeta CDR3 rearrangement. Productive Simpson clonality was computed per sample as the square root of Simpson's diversity index over productive rearrangements. In TCRdb, the immuneACCESS table is reduced to in-frame sequences with V and J assigned. These tables do not hold every clone; where another copy was compared, an unresolved V gene accounts for under half, and the others remain unexplained. Clonal size and the V and J genes are those of that table, whereas D and trimming came from the DNA. The table for this sample lists 180,000 or so clones; more than 70% of them were counted only once. The ten most abundant clones make up just under 2.5% of the sample.

As to this clone: Its antigen is unknown. No qualities accompany the bases; no much larger clone lies one base away.

The germline V gene encodes CDR1 SNHLY and CDR2 FYNNEI. A distance of 11 bases separates the germline ends of V and J, which lose 8 bases and 4 bases respectively. Spanning cysteine to phenylalanine, the CDR3 consists of 12 amino acids. The entry retains the CDR3 DNA only, 36 bases that are in frame from base 1. The receptor comes from a middle-aged man with active or convalescent COVID-19. The sequencing sample was made of peripheral blood. Rearrangement joined TRBV2 to TRBJ1-2; no confident D gene assignment can be made. The sequence in DNA is TGTGCCAGCCGGAGGGTGGGCTATGGCTACACCTTC. It specifies CASRRVGYGYTF. With the rest looked up from the reference TRBV2 and TRBJ1-2 genes rather than sequenced, the full variable domain is EPEVTQTPSHQVTQMGQEVILRCVPISNHLYFYWYRQILGQKVEFLVSFYNNEISEKSEIFDDQFSVERPDGSNFTLKIRSTKLEDSAMYFCASRRVGYGYTFGSGTRLTVV.